What follows are 29 T cell receptor beta chains derived from one specimen sequenced in a study of T-cell memory formation after mild COVID-19. MiXCR, applied by TCRdb to the 5' RACE reads, yields one record per CDR3 protein. This sample has about 350,000 distinct CDR3 sequences, with 20% to 25% found just once. Sequencing was carried out using PBMCs or a T cell subset sorted from them (not recorded which). The source of these receptors is a man between 18 and 29 years old who had mild COVID-19 (a few samples of this study predate the infection). Cell type and time point are not known.

The CDR3 sequence: CASSLDGVEKLFF. In DNA form, the CDR3 reads TGTGCCAGCAGCTTGGACGGGGTTGAAAAACTGTTTTTT. The chain is built from TRBV5-4 and TRBJ1-4; D not resolved. The CDR3 runs 13 residues. The germline CDR1 and CDR2 sequences are SGHNT and YYREEE (reference sequence). Trimming pared 0 bases from V and 7 bases from J, leaving 7 bases between.

This clonotype has a handful of counts. V is TRBV6-2 or TRBV6-3 and J is TRBJ2-5, with 14 bases matching TRBD2. This CDR3 has 16 residues. Trimming cost V 6 bases and J 3 bases; bases outside gene matches: 6. CDR1 MNHEY and CDR2 SVGEGT come from the germline V gene. The CDR3 loop is CASRKGLAGGEETQYF. The CDR3 region has the DNA TGTGCCAGCAGAAAAGGACTAGCGGGGGGTGAAGAGACCCAGTACTTC.

The rearrangement joins TRBV27 to TRBJ2-7; 7 nucleotides line up with TRBD1. Germline V gene lookup returns CDR1 MNHEY and CDR2 SMNVEV (reference sequence). Trimming cost V 2 bases and J 4 bases; bases outside gene matches: 5. This CDR3 spans 14 amino acids. This chain's CDR3 is CASSLRQGFYEQYF. CDR3 coding DNA: TGTGCCAGCAGTTTACGACAGGGTTTTTACGAGCAGTACTTC.

This clonotype appeared a few times. The genes are TRBV12-3 or TRBV12-4 and TRBJ1-6, with TRBD1 identical over 7 bases. Trimming took 8 bases from V and 6 from J; bases not matched to a gene: 7. This CDR3 contains 14 residues. The DNA of the CDR3 is TGTGCCAGCCGTACCGGGACAGCTAATTCACCCCTCCACTTT. Translated: CASRTGTANSPLHF.

The rearrangement uses TRBV24-1 and TRBJ2-2; TRBD2 might be the D (5 bases). CDR1 KGHDR and CDR2 SFDVKD come from the germline V gene. V shed 3 bases and J shed 5 bases, with 12 bases lying between them. There are 15 residues in the CDR3. The CDR3 bases are TGTGCCACCAGTGATGCCTCTCCGGGGACCGGGGAGCTGTTTTTT. As protein: CATSDASPGTGELFF.

CDR3 sequence: CSAGGSNYGYTF. In DNA form, the CDR3 reads TGCAGCGCCGGCGGCAGTAACTATGGCTACACCTTC. The chain couples TRBV29-1 to TRBJ1-2, with D uncertain. The CDR3 runs 12 residues. Germline lookup yields CDR1 SQVTM and CDR2 ANQGSEA. V lost 7 bases to trimming and J lost 1 base, with 10 bases between them. The complete variable domain, with remaining parts taken from reference TRBV29-1 and TRBJ1-2, reads SAVISQKPSRDICQRGTSLTIQCQVDSQVTMMFWYRQQPGQSLTLIATANQGSEATYESGFVIDKFPISRPNLTFSTLTVSNMSPEDSSIYLCSAGGSNYGYTFGSGTRLTVV.

This clonotype has just a few counts. The CDR3 is CASSFRSGGNYGYTF. The CDR3 DNA reads as TGTGCCAGCAGCTTCCGTTCAGGGGGAAACTATGGCTACACCTTC. The chain carries TRBV5-6 and TRBJ1-2; 7 nucleotides agree with TRBD1. The V gene's germline CDR1 is SGHDT and CDR2 YYEEEE. The junction had 6 bases not matched to a gene; V was cut back by 2 bases and J by 2 bases. The CDR3 runs 15 residues.

The gene calls are TRBV6-1 and TRBJ2-7; 8 bases match TRBD2. CDR1 is MNHNS and CDR2 is SASEGT in the germline V gene. This CDR3 is built from 13 residues. The V segment lost 6 bases and the J segment 10 bases; nucleotides outside the gene matches: 11. The CDR3 DNA sequence: TGTGCCAGCAGAGTAGCGGGGAGTTTCGACCAGTACTTC. This sequence encodes CASRVAGSFDQYF.

This clonotype was detected a few times. The chain recombines TRBV20-1 with TRBJ2-2, with D possibly TRBD1 on 6 matching bases. There are 14 residues in the CDR3. Deletions cut 3 bases from V and 4 bases from J, with 12 bases between. In germline, CDR1 is DFQATT, CDR2 SNEGSKA (reference sequence). CDR3 nucleotides: TGCAGTGCTAGTAAACAGGGTGGCACCGGGGAGCTGTTTTTT. Protein sequence: CSASKQGGTGELFF.

This clonotype has just one count. The chain joins TRBV25-1 to TRBJ1-1, with D unresolved. This CDR3 is built from 13 residues. V lost 8 bases and J 1 base, leaving 11 bases between the germline ends. In germline, CDR1 is MGHDK, CDR2 SYGVNS. The CDR3 nucleotides are TGTGCCAGCCGAGTGGACGAGAACACTGAAGCTTTCTTT. This codes for CASRVDENTEAFF.

V is TRBV7-9 and J is TRBJ2-6, with TRBD1 matching over 7 bases. V shed 3 bases and J 3 bases; nucleotides not matched to a gene: 5. Looked up from germline, CDR1 is SEHNR and CDR2 is FQNEAQ (reference sequence). The CDR3 runs 16 residues. CDR3 nucleotide sequence: TGTGCCAGCAGCTTGACAGGGTACGGTGGGGCCAACGTCCTGACTTTC. This translates into CASSLTGYGGANVLTF.

This clonotype was seen only a few times. The chain employs TRBV5-6 and TRBJ2-5, with D uncertain. The CDR3 consists of 12 residues. The V gene's germline CDR1 is SGHDT and CDR2 YYEEEE. The V gene lost 1 base and the J gene lost 5 bases, with 6 bases spanning the gap. The CDR3 spells CASSLNSETQYF. CDR3 DNA sequence: TGTGCCAGCAGCTTGAATTCCGAGACCCAGTACTTC. The full variable domain, with the rest looked up from reference TRBV5-6 and TRBJ2-5, is DAGVTQSPTHLIKTRGQQVTLRCSPKSGHDTVSWYQQALGQGPQFIFQYYEEEERQRGNFPDRFSGHQFPNYSSELNVNALLLGDSALYLCASSLNSETQYFGPGTRLLVL.

There are a few counts of this clonotype. This chain connects TRBV4-3 to TRBJ2-7; 10 nucleotides match TRBD1. The germline gives CDR1 LGHNA, CDR2 YSLEER. The CDR3 is 15 residues long. Trimming took 5 bases from V and 6 from J; bases not matched to a gene: 10. DNA of the CDR3: TGCGCCAGCAGCACGTCTCAGACAGGGGGCCGCGAGCAGTACTTC. Its protein product is CASSTSQTGGREQYF.

This clonotype has a handful of counts. The chain joins TRBV25-1 to TRBJ2-7; TRBD2 might be the D (5 bases). The CDR3 sequence is 13 residues long. Per the germline V gene, CDR1 is MGHDK and CDR2 is SYGVNS. The CDR3: CPNGGSSPYEQYV. The CDR3 DNA reads TGTCCAAACGGCGGGTCCTCTCCCTACGAGCAGTACGTC.

This rearrangement joins TRBV2 to TRBJ1-4; D is perhaps TRBD1 (5 bases). The CDR3 is 16 residues long. Deletions cut 1 base from V and 4 bases from J, with 13 bases between. Germline V CDR1 and CDR2: SNHLY, FYNNEI. Here the CDR3 DNA reads TGTGCCAGCAGTGAAGTGGGGCGGCCCGATAATGAAAAACTGTTTTTT. This gives the protein CASSEVGRPDNEKLFF.

This clonotype was detected ten times or more. The genes are TRBV29-1 and TRBJ1-1; the D gene is possibly TRBD1 (6 bases). The length of the CDR3 is 14 residues. The germline gives CDR1 SQVTM, CDR2 ANQGSEA. With 8 bases removed from V and 10 bases from J, the gap between germline ends came to 26 bases. Here the CDR3 reads CSSTPGQLSNGAFF. The CDR3 DNA is TGCAGCTCCACTCCAGGACAGCTATCGAATGGAGCTTTCTTT.

A single count supports this clonotype. At one end, the junction sequence differs from germline, possibly due to a read error. The gene calls are TRBV6-2 or TRBV6-3 and TRBJ1-2, with 7 bases identical to TRBD1. The germline V gene has CDR1 MNHEY and CDR2 SVGEGT. CDR3 length: 15 amino acids. CDR3 nucleotide sequence: TGTGCCAGCAGTTACCCACTGAAGGGGGCAGAAGGCTACACATTC. This translates into CASSYPLKGAEGYTF.

The V call is TRBV7-2, the J call TRBJ1-3; D not certain. The CDR3 length is 13 residues. Trimming shortened V by 5 bases and J by 0 bases, and 5 bases separated the two germline ends. CDR1 is SGHTA, CDR2 FQGNSA, per germline. CDR3 amino acids: CASSRPSGNTIYF. The CDR3 DNA follows: TGTGCCAGCAGCCGCCCCTCTGGAAACACCATATATTTT. Using reference TRBV7-2 and TRBJ1-3 for the parts outside the CDR3, the full variable domain is GAGVSQSPSNKVTEKGKDVELRCDPISGHTALYWYRQSLGQGLEFLIYFQGNSAPDKSGLPSDRFSAERTGGSVSTLTIQRTQQEDSAVYLCASSRPSGNTIYFGEGSWLTVV.

This chain uses TRBV10-2 with TRBJ2-1; 15 bases match TRBD2. Germline-derived CDR1 and CDR2 are WSHSY and SAAADI. V dropped 8 bases and J dropped 6; count of bases not matched to a gene: 5. This CDR3 spans 15 amino acids. The CDR3 DNA reads TGCGCCAGCTGTGGACTAGCGGGGGGGCTCAATGAGCAGTTCTTC. Encoded protein: CASCGLAGGLNEQFF.

This clonotype was detected many times. V is TRBV12-3 or TRBV12-4 and J is TRBJ1-5; D not resolved. The CDR3 is 12 residues long. V was cut by 6 bases and J by 3 bases, with 6 bases left in between. Here the CDR3 reads CASSSYNQPQHF. The CDR3 coding sequence is TGTGCCAGCAGCTCGTACAATCAGCCCCAGCATTTT.

This rearrangement joins TRBV9 to TRBJ2-3; 11 nucleotides align to TRBD1. CDR1 SGDLS and CDR2 YYNGEE come from the germline V gene. The length of the CDR3 is 14 residues. J lost 4 bases, V lost 4 bases, and 2 bases had no gene match. CDR3 nucleotide sequence: TGTGCCAGCAGCAGGACAGGGGGCTCAGATACGCAGTATTTT. This sequence encodes CASSRTGGSDTQYF. The full variable domain, completed using reference TRBV9 and TRBJ2-3, is DSGVTQTPKHLITATGQRVTLRCSPRSGDLSVYWYQQSLDQGLQFLIQYYNGEERAKGNILERFSAQQFPDLHSELNLSSLELGDSALYFCASSRTGGSDTQYFGPGTRLTVL.

The chain has TRBV7-2 and TRBJ1-2, with TRBD1 identical over 10 bases. Looked up from germline, CDR1 is SGHTA and CDR2 is FQGNSA. This CDR3 is 14 amino acids long. Trimming cost V 7 bases and J 7 bases; bases outside gene matches: 9. The CDR3 region has the DNA TGTGCCAGCACCGGACAGGGGGTGGGCGGTGGCTACACCTTC. Amino acids: CASTGQGVGGGYTF.

The chain couples TRBV7-3 to TRBJ2-3; D is uncertain. Trimming took 5 bases from V and 6 from J, leaving 9 bases between them. This CDR3 has 12 amino acids. From germline, CDR1 is SGHTA and CDR2 FQGTGA. The CDR3 region has the DNA TGTGCCAGCAGCCCTGCTCCGGATACGCAGTATTTT. Translation gives CASSPAPDTQYF.

The gene calls are TRBV28 and TRBJ1-6, with D perhaps matching TRBD1 (6 bases). The germline V gene has CDR1 MDHEN and CDR2 SYDVKM. Trimming removed 7 bases at V and 9 bases at J, with 16 bases between. CDR3 length equals 14 residues. CDR3 residues: CASKPGAYSSPLHF. The CDR3 DNA is TGTGCCAGCAAACCAGGGGCGTATTCTTCACCCCTCCACTTT. Looking up the rest from reference TRBV28 and TRBJ1-6 gives the full variable domain: DVKVTQSSRYLVKRTGEKVFLECVQDMDHENMFWYRQDPGLGLRLIYFSYDVKMKEKGDIPEGYSVSREKKERFSLILESASTNQTSMYLCASKPGAYSSPLHFGNGTRLTVT.

V gene TRBV18 combines with J gene TRBJ2-3, with 8 nucleotides matching TRBD2. Germline CDR1 KGHSH, CDR2 LQKENI. The CDR3 runs 18 residues. V was pared by 2 bases and J by 0 bases, with 10 bases of the junction left unmatched. The CDR3 DNA reads TGTGCCAGCTCACCAGCGCGGGGGGCTTGGAAAAGCACAGATACGCAGTATTTT. Its translation is CASSPARGAWKSTDTQYF.

This clonotype has more than one count but fewer than ten. The chain combines TRBV6-5 with TRBJ2-1; the D is unclear. This CDR3 has 14 amino acids. The V end was cut by 2 bases, the J end by 6 bases, with 11 bases between. CDR1 and CDR2 (germline): MNHEY, SVGAGI. DNA for the CDR3: TGTGCCAGCAGTTACAAGGCCTTGCTCAATGAGCAGTTCTTC. Translated: CASSYKALLNEQFF.

The chain couples TRBV20-1 to TRBJ1-6; D is unclear. V was trimmed by 8 bases and J by 7 bases, leaving 12 bases between them. CDR1 and CDR2 from the germline V gene are DFQATT and SNEGSKA (reference sequence). This CDR3 region has 12 residues. CDR3 loop: CSSGRRNSPLHF. CDR3 coding DNA: TGCAGTTCGGGCAGGCGAAATTCACCCCTCCACTTT.

On this clonotype: The junction departs from the called germline gene at one end, perhaps through a read error. CDR3 nucleotides: TGCGCCAGCAGCCAAGGCCCCGGCACTGCTTGGCAGCCCAAGCATTTT. This encodes CASSQGPGTAWQPKHF. The chain links TRBV4-1 to TRBJ1-5; no clear D gene. The CDR3 sequence is 16 residues long. Germline V gene data show CDR1 as MGHRA and CDR2 as YSYEKL.

In its sample, this clonotype was seen a few times. The chain links TRBV23-1 to TRBJ1-5; weak D call: TRBD1 (5 bases). TRBV23-1 belongs to the ORF category, with a function that is uncertain. The CDR3 covers 12 residues. V lost 8 bases, J lost 14 bases, and 19 bases lay in between. The CDR3 spells CASPTFPAQEHF. The CDR3, as DNA: TGCGCCAGCCCAACCTTTCCCGCACAGGAGCATTTT.